This TCR beta chain derives from a study of blood T cell repertoires in COVID-19. Overall study: From the United States, Italy and Spain came samples of acute and convalescent COVID-19. PBMCs, B-cell-depleted T cells, or T cells were the source of the cDNA or gDNA that made up the material.

Original processing notes: Amplification of reference gene primers provided the estimated nucleated cell counts. Measured with immunoSEQ multiplex PCR; TCRdb has only the in-frame clones, and not every one. V, J and clone size are those of that table, while D and trimming were read from the DNA. Here the sample spans 250,000 or so clones, roughly four fifths being singletons. Trimming pared 5 bases from V and 2 bases from J, leaving 12 bases between. The CDR3 has 14 amino acids. The germline V gene encodes CDR1 SGHVS and CDR2 FNYEAQ. J is TRBJ1-1 and V is TRBV7-6; D is unresolved. The sequence derives from a woman in her seventies with acute or convalescent COVID-19. Sequenced: peripheral blood. The CDR3 loop reads CASSPSTENTEAFF. CDR3 nucleotides: TGTGCCAGCAGCCCCTCCACAGAAAACACTGAAGCTTTCTTT.